The 27 T cell receptor beta chains below were found in one sample sequenced in a study of CD8 T cells in Susac syndrome. With random hexamers, reverse transcription was performed on roughly 0.5 to 1 ug of RNA. TCRdb re-called the immunoSEQ multiplex PCR reads through MiXCR, storing one row per CDR3 protein. The top ten clones hold 0.065% to 0.1% of a sample with approximately 120,000 distinct CDR3 sequences, around 94% of them seen once. Sequences were obtained from CD4+ T cells from PBMCs. These receptors all stem from a human donor in good health.

This clonotype appeared once. The chain employs TRBV12-5 and TRBJ1-1; D not resolved. V lost 2 bases and J 0 bases, leaving 13 bases between the germline ends. The CDR3 covers 16 residues. Germline assignment: CDR1 LGHNT and CDR2 FRNRAP. CDR3 amino acids: CASGLLPDGMNTEAFF. The CDR3 bases are TGTGCTAGTGGTTTGCTGCCAGATGGAATGAACACTGAAGCTTTCTTT.

The chain joins TRBV20-1 to TRBJ2-2; D remains ambiguous. CDR3 length equals 13 residues. Germline V CDR1 and CDR2: DFQATT, SNEGSKA (reference sequence). V shed 0 bases and J shed 7 bases, with 9 bases lying between them. The CDR3 region is CSARERGDGELFF. The CDR3 bases are TGCAGTGCTAGAGAGAGAGGTGACGGGGAGCTGTTTTTT.

This chain connects TRBV20-1 to TRBJ2-1; either TRBD1 or TRBD2 may fit D (5 bases each). Germline assignment: CDR1 DFQATT and CDR2 SNEGSKA (reference sequence). V was pared by 0 bases and J by 4 bases, with 16 bases between. CDR3 length: 16 amino acids. CDR3 DNA: TGCAGTGCTAGAGATCGGGGCCCCTCCCCTTACAATGAGCAGTTCTTC. Its translation is CSARDRGPSPYNEQFF.

This chain connects TRBV12-3 or TRBV12-4 to TRBJ2-7; tentatively, D is TRBD1 or TRBD2 (7 bases each). This CDR3 has 15 residues. The ends were cut back, 6 bases at V and 5 bases at J, with 20 bases in the middle. The CDR3 is CASRPRDREGNEQYF. CDR3 nucleotides: TGTGCCAGCAGGCCGCGCGACAGGGAGGGGAACGAGCAGTACTTC.

This clonotype was seen a single time. The chain recombines TRBV6-1 with TRBJ1-5; D gene ambiguous. CDR3 length equals 15 residues. Trimming left V 3 bases short and J 0 bases short, with 9 bases between. Germline CDR1 MNHNS, CDR2 SASEGT. This chain's CDR3 is CASSDLVHSNQPQHF. The CDR3 DNA reads TGTGCCAGCAGTGATTTAGTCCATAGCAATCAGCCCCAGCATTTT.

The CDR3 spells CASSLVENRGETEAFF. The DNA of the CDR3 is TGCGCCAGCAGCTTGGTTGAAAACAGGGGGGAAACTGAAGCTTTCTTT. This chain links TRBV5-1 with TRBJ1-1; TRBD1 matches at 8 bases. The CDR3 covers 16 residues. CDR1 SGHRS and CDR2 YFSETQ come from the germline V gene. The V segment lost 0 bases and the J segment 5 bases; nucleotides outside the gene matches: 9.

The CDR3 here is CASAHRNTEAFF. CDR3 bases: TGTGCCAGCGCCCACAGGAACACTGAAGCTTTCTTT. The rearrangement uses TRBV27 and TRBJ1-1; no clear D gene. Germline CDR1 MNHEY, CDR2 SMNVEV (reference sequence). This CDR3 comprises 12 residues. V lost 8 bases and J lost 1, with 8 bases in between.

The chain couples TRBV20-1 to TRBJ1-4; D ambiguous. Trimming stripped 4 bases from V and 8 bases from J, with 11 bases between. Per the germline V gene, CDR1 is DFQATT and CDR2 is SNEGSKA (reference sequence). The CDR3 spans 12 residues. CDR3 in DNA: TGCAGTGCTAATGGGTGGGAGGAAAAACTGTTTTTT. Translating it yields CSANGWEEKLFF.

V is TRBV5-1 and J is TRBJ1-4, with D perhaps TRBD1 (6 bases). This CDR3 has 15 amino acids. With 4 bases removed from V and 6 bases from J, the gap between germline ends came to 16 bases. Germline loops: CDR1 SGHRS, CDR2 YFSETQ. The CDR3 here is CASSSYREKDEKLFF. The CDR3 DNA follows: TGCGCCAGCAGCAGCTACAGGGAGAAGGATGAAAAACTGTTTTTT.

This clonotype was seen only once. This chain links TRBV29-1 with TRBJ1-2; 10 bases map to TRBD1. CDR1 SQVTM and CDR2 ANQGSEA come from the germline V gene. The CDR3 has 16 residues. The V segment lost 1 base and the J segment 4 bases; nucleotides outside the gene matches: 9. In DNA form, the CDR3 reads TGCAGCGTTGAAGGGGACAGGGGCGATGGATTCTATGGCTACACCTTC. Its translation is CSVEGDRGDGFYGYTF.

The chain combines TRBV25-1 with TRBJ1-1; 7 positions match TRBD1. Trimming removed 2 bases from V and 4 bases from J; junction bases left unmatched: 10. The CDR3 length is 16 residues. Germline-derived CDR1 and CDR2 are MGHDK and SYGVNS. The CDR3 spells CASSEIRQGRGTEAFF. The CDR3 region has the DNA TGTGCCAGCAGTGAAATAAGACAGGGACGGGGCACTGAAGCTTTCTTT.

The table lists this clonotype with a count of one. Germline is not matched at one junction end, which may reflect a read error. The V gene is TRBV12-3 or TRBV12-4, the J gene TRBJ1-1; D gene ambiguous. The CDR3 has 12 amino acids. The CDR3 nucleotides are TGTGCCAGCAGTCTCAGTATCCCGGAAGTTTTCTTT. Protein: CASSLSIPEVFF.

V gene TRBV29-1 combines with J gene TRBJ2-7; 9 bases align to TRBD1. The CDR3 runs to 19 residues. V gave up 4 bases and J gave up 2 bases; unmatched junction bases: 21. From germline, CDR1 is SQVTM and CDR2 ANQGSEA. The CDR3 DNA follows: TGCAGCGTTGTGGGCCTTGTGTCACAGGGGGCTAAAAGAACCTACGAGCAGTACTTC. This encodes CSVVGLVSQGAKRTYEQYF.

The chain recombines TRBV6-2 or TRBV6-3 with TRBJ2-7; D is uncertain. Germline V CDR1 and CDR2: MNHEY, SVGEGT. Trimming removed 5 bases from V and 6 bases from J, with 26 bases in between. The CDR3 totals 17 residues. The CDR3 coding sequence is TGTGCCAGCAGTCCTGCCAAGCTGACCGTGGGCTCTCGCGAGCAGTACTTC. It is translated as CASSPAKLTVGSREQYF.

The V gene is TRBV29-1, the J gene TRBJ2-7; D gene ambiguous. This CDR3 has 12 amino acids. V was pared by 3 bases and J by 3 bases, with 9 bases between. Germline loops: CDR1 SQVTM, CDR2 ANQGSEA. The CDR3 loop reads CSVDVGGYEQYF. DNA for the CDR3: TGCAGCGTTGATGTGGGCGGCTACGAGCAGTACTTC.

The table lists this clonotype with a count of one. V and J are TRBV12-3 or TRBV12-4 and TRBJ2-2, with D hard to call. The V and J ends lost 6 bases and 7 bases respectively, with 12 bases between them. The length of the CDR3 is 13 residues. The CDR3 coding sequence is TGTGCCAGCAGCAGAGACGTGGGCGGGGAGCTGTTTTTT. It encodes CASSRDVGGELFF.

The genes are TRBV29-1 and TRBJ1-4; tentative D call: TRBD1 (5 bases). CDR1 SQVTM and CDR2 ANQGSEA come from the germline V gene. The germline V and J ends were trimmed by 8 bases and 4 bases, with 20 bases remaining between them. The CDR3 spans 15 residues. In nucleotides, the CDR3 is TGCAGCATTTCCGGGGCCTTCTTCGGTAATGAAAAACTGTTTTTT. Its protein is CSISGAFFGNEKLFF.

This rearrangement joins TRBV12-3 or TRBV12-4 to TRBJ1-1; TRBD1 aligns across 7 bases. V lost 5 bases, J lost 11 bases, and 11 bases stayed unmatched. CDR3 length: 13 amino acids. In nucleotides, the CDR3 is TGTGCCAGCAGTCCAACGACAGGGACGGGGGCTTTCTTT. This encodes CASSPTTGTGAFF.

J is TRBJ2-5 and V is TRBV18, with a possible D match to TRBD2 (5 bases). The CDR3 has 15 amino acids. Trimming stripped 2 bases from V and 5 bases from J, with 15 bases between. Germline CDR1 reads KGHSH; CDR2 reads LQKENI. The CDR3 bases are TGTGCCAGCTCACCAGCAGGACTGCCTCGGGAGACCCAGTACTTC. The encoded protein is CASSPAGLPRETQYF.

This clonotype was detected only once. The chain couples TRBV27 to TRBJ2-5; D is ambiguous. The V gene's germline CDR1 is MNHEY and CDR2 SMNVEV (reference sequence). Trimming removed 10 bases from V and 2 bases from J, with 14 bases in between. The CDR3 is made up of 13 amino acids. The CDR3 reads CATAPVLQETQYF. DNA for the CDR3: TGTGCCACGGCCCCTGTACTTCAAGAGACCCAGTACTTC.

This chain uses TRBV20-1 with TRBJ2-3, with 9 bases lining up with TRBD2. Losses at the gene ends were 6 bases for V and 6 bases for J; bases not matched to a gene: 10. In germline, CDR1 is DFQATT, CDR2 SNEGSKA (reference sequence). The CDR3 has 14 amino acids. CDR3 nucleotides: TGCAGTGCGTCGATAGCGGGAGCCCCCGATACGCAGTATTTT. Its protein product is CSASIAGAPDTQYF.

This chain connects TRBV6-2 or TRBV6-3 to TRBJ2-2, with D unclear. The CDR3 extends over 17 amino acids. Trimming cost V 0 bases and J 1 base, with 12 bases left between them. Germline V gene sequence: CDR1 MNHEY, CDR2 SVGEGT. CDR3 sequence: CASSYSIFTKNTGELFF. CDR3 bases: TGTGCCAGCAGTTACTCGATTTTCACTAAGAACACCGGGGAGCTGTTTTTT.

The chain carries TRBV30 and TRBJ2-5, with TRBD2 matching 7 bases. V was pared by 3 bases and J by 5 bases, with 6 bases of the junction left unmatched. The CDR3 consists of 13 residues. Germline-derived CDR1 and CDR2 are GTSNPN and SVGIG (reference sequence). CDR3 nucleotide sequence: TGTGCCTGGAGCCTGGGGGGGTGGGAGACCCAGTACTTC. It is translated as CAWSLGGWETQYF.

V gene TRBV7-2 combines with J gene TRBJ2-3; D not resolved. CDR3 length: 14 amino acids. The germline V gene has CDR1 SGHTA and CDR2 FQGNSA. V shed 1 base and J shed 5 bases, with 10 bases lying between them. The CDR3: CASSLEWSEDTQYF. CDR3 in DNA: TGTGCCAGCAGCTTAGAATGGTCGGAAGATACGCAGTATTTT.

This chain joins TRBV6-2 or TRBV6-3 and TRBJ2-2; a weak D match, TRBD2 (6 bases). Trimming left V 3 bases short and J 3 bases short, with 23 bases between. The CDR3 has 19 residues. Germline V gives CDR1 MNHEY, CDR2 SVGEGT. This chain's CDR3 is CASSYKAGLYTFDTGELFF. The CDR3 bases are TGTGCCAGCAGTTATAAGGCGGGACTGTACACGTTTGACACCGGGGAGCTGTTTTTT.

Details on this clonotype: An end of the junction differs from the germline gene, which may be a read error. V usage is TRBV19 and J usage is TRBJ1-1; a possible D gene is TRBD1 (6 bases). Germline CDR1 and CDR2: LNHDA and SQIVND (reference sequence). The CDR3 runs 14 residues. As DNA, the CDR3 is TGTGCCAGTAGTATAAACAGGGACGACACTGAAGCCTTCTTT. It is translated as CASSINRDDTEAFF.

CDR3: CASKGQGGSYEQYF. As DNA, the CDR3 is TGCGCCAGCAAAGGACAGGGGGGCTCCTACGAGCAGTACTTC. This chain connects TRBV5-1 to TRBJ2-7, with 10 bases aligning to TRBD1. The CDR3 runs 14 residues. The germline CDR1 and CDR2 sequences are SGHRS and YFSETQ. The V segment lost 6 bases and the J segment 0 bases; nucleotides outside the gene matches: 3.